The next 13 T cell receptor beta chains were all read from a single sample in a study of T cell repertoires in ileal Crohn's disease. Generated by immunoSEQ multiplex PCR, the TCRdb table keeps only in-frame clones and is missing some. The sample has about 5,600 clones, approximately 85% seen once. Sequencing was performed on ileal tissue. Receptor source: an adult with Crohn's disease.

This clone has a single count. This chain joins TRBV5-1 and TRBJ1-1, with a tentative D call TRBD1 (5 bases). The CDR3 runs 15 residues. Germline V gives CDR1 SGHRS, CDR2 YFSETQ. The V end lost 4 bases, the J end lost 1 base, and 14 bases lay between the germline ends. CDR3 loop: CASSPGVGGNTEAFF. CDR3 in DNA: TGCGCCAGCAGCCCGGGTGTGGGGGGGAACACTGAAGCTTTCTTT. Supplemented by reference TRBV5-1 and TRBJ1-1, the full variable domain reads KAGVTQTPRYLIKTRGQQVTLSCSPISGHRSVSWYQQTPGQGLQFLFEYFSETQRNKGNFPGRFSGRQFSNSRSEMNVSTLELGDSALYLCASSPGVGGNTEAFFGQGTRLTVV.

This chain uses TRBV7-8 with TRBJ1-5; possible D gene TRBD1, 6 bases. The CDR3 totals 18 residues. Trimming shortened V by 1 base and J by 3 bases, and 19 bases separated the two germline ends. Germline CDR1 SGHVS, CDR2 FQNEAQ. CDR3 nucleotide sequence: TGTGCCAGCAGCTTAGGCCGAGGGGGGGAGAGGGACAATCAGCCCCAGCATTTT. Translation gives CASSLGRGGERDNQPQHF.

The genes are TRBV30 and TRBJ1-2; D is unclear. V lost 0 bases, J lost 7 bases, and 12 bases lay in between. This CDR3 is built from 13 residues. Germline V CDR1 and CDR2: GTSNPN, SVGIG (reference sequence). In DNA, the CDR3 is TGTGCCTGGAGTGTACTCCCCGATGTTGGCTACACCTTC. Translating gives CAWSVLPDVGYTF.

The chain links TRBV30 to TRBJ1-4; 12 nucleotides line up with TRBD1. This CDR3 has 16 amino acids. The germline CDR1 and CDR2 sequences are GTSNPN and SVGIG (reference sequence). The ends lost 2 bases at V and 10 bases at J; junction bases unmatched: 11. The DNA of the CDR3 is TGTGCCTGGAGTCCAACGGGACAGGGGGCTGGGGTAAAACTGTTTTTT. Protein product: CAWSPTGQGAGVKLFF.

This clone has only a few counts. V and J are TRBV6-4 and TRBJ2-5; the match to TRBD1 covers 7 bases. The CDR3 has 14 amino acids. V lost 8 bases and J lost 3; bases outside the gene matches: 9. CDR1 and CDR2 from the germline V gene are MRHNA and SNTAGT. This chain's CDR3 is CASVRGGVKETQYF. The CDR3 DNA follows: TGTGCCAGCGTAAGAGGGGGCGTAAAAGAGACCCAGTACTTC.

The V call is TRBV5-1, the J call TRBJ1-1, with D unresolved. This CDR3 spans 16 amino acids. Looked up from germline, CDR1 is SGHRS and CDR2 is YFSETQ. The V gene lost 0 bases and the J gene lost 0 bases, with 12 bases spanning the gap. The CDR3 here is CASSLGGFGMNTEAFF. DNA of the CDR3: TGCGCCAGCAGCTTGGGAGGGTTCGGTATGAACACTGAAGCTTTCTTT.

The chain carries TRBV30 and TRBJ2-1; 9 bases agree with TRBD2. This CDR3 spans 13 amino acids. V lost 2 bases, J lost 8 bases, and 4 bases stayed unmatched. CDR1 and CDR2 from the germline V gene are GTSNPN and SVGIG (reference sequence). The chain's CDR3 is CAWSRGGAYEQFF. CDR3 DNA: TGTGCCTGGAGTCGCGGGGGGGCCTATGAGCAGTTCTTC.

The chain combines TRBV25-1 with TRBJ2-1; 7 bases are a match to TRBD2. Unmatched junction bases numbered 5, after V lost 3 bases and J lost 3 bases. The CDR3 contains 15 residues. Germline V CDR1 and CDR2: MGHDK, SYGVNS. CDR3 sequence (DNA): TGTGCCAGCAGTGATGATGGCGGGGGCTACAATGAGCAGTTCTTC. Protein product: CASSDDGGGYNEQFF.

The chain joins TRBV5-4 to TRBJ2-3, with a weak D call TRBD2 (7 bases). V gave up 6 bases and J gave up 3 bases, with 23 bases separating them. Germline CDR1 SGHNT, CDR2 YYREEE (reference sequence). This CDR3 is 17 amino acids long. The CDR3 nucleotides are TGTGCCAGCAAGTTCCTCCTACTGGGGGGGCCGACAGATACGCAGTATTTT. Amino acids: CASKFLLLGGPTDTQYF.

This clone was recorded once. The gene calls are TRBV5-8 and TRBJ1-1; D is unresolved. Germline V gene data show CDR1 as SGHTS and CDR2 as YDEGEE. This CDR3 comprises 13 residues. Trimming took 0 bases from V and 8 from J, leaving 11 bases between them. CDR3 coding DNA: TGTGCCAGCAGCTTGGTGGTAAACTGGGAAGCTTTCTTT. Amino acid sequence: CASSLVVNWEAFF. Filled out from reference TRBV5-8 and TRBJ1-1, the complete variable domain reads EAGVTQSPTHLIKTRGQQATLRCSPISGHTSVYWYQQALGLGLQFLLWYDEGEERNRGNFPPRFSGRQFPNYSSELNVNALELEDSALYLCASSLVVNWEAFFGQGTRLTVV.

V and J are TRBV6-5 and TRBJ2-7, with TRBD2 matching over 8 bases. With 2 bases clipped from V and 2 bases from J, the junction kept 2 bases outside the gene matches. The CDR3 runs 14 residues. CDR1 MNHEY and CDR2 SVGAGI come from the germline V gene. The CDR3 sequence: CASSYRGGPYEQYF. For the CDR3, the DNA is TGTGCCAGCAGTTACCGGGGGGGTCCCTACGAGCAGTACTTC.

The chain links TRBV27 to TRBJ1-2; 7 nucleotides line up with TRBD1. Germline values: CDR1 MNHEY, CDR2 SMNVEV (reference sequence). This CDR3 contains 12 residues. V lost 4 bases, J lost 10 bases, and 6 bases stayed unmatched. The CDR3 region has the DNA TGTGCCAGCAGTTATCTGGGACAGCCCTACACCTTC. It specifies CASSYLGQPYTF.

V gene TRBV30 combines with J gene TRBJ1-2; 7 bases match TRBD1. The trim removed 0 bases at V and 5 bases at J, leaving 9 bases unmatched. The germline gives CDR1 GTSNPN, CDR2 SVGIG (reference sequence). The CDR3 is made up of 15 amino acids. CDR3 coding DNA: TGTGCCTGGAGTGTACGGGGACAGATGGGTTATGGCTACACCTTC. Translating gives CAWSVRGQMGYGYTF.